Described below is a single T cell receptor (beta chain) sequence and its context. From germline, CDR1 is MGHRA and CDR2 YSYEKL. The CDR3 is made up of 14 amino acids. V was pared by 3 bases and J by 0 bases, with 2 bases of the junction left unmatched. Data came from immunoSEQ multiplex PCR; TCRdb stores just in-frame clones and leaves some out. The data contain around 140,000 clones, roughly nine tenths of them singletons. These data come from a study of control samples from healthy donors and cancer patients. This chain joins TRBV4-1 and TRBJ2-7, with 7 bases matching TRBD1. The sample comprised PBMCs. The source of this sequence is a man aged 50 to 60 with head and neck cancer. The CDR3 nucleotides are TGCGCCAGCAGCCATAGGGGGCCCTCCTACGAGCAGTACTTC. Protein: CASSHRGPSYEQYF.